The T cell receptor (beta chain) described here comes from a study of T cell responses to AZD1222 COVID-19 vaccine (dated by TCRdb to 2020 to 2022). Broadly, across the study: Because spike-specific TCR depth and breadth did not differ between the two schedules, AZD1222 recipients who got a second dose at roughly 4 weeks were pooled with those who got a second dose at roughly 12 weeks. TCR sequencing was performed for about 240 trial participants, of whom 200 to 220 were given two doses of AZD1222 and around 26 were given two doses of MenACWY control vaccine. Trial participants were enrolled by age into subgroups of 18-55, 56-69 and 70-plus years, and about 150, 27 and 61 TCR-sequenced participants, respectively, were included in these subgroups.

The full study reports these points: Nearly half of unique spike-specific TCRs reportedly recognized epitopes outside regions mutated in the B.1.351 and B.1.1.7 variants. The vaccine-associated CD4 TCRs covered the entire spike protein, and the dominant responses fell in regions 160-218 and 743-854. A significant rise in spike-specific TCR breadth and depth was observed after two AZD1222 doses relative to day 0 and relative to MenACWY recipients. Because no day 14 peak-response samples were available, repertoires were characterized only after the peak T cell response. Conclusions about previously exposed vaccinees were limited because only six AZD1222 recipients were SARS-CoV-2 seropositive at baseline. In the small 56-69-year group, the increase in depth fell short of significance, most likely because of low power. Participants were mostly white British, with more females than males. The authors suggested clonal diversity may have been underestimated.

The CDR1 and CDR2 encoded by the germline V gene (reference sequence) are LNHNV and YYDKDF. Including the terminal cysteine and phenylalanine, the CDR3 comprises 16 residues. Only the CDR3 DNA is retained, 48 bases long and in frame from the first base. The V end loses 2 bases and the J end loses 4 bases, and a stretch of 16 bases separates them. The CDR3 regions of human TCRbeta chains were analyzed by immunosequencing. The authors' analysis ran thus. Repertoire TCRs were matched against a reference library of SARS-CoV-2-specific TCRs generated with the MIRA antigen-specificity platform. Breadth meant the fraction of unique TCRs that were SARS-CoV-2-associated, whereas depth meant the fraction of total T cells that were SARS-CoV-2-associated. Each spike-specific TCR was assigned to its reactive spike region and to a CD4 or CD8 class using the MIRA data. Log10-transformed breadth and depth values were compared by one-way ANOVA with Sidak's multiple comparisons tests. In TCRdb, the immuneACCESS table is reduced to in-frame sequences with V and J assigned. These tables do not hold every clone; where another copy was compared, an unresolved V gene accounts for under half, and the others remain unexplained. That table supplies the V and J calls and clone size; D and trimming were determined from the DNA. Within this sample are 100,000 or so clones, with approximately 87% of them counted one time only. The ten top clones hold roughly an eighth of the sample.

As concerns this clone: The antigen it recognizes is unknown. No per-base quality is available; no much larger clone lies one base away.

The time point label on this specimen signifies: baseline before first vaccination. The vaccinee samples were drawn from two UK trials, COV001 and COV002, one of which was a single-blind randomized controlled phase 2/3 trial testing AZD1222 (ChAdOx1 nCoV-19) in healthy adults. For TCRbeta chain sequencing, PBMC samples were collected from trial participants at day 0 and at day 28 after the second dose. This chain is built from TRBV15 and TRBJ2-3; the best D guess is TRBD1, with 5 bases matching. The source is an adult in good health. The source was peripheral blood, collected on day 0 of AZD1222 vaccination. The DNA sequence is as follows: TGTGCCACCAGCAGAAGGCAGGGAAGGTTAGCAGATACGCAGTATTTT. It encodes CATSRRQGRLADTQYF.